This T cell receptor (beta chain) was captured in a study of response to subunit inactivated influenza vaccine. Whole-study results and caveats: Few additional T cells are recruited per seasonal influenza vaccination, authors suggested.

Germline-derived CDR1 and CDR2 are MGHRA and YSYEKL. This CDR3 is built from 17 residues. V was clipped by 3 bases and J by 8 bases; unmatched bases: 14. TCRdb analysed the RT-PCR reads with MiXCR anew, one entry per CDR3 protein. This sample yields 200,000 to 250,000 distinct CDR3 sequences, of which roughly an eighth are seen a single time; 7.8% belongs to the top ten. Of note for this clonotype: The target antigen is unknown.

The chain carries TRBV4-1 and TRBJ2-3; TRBD1 matches at 10 bases. This clonotype originated in a man aged 50 to 60 who received an inactivated influenza vaccine. The sequencing here drew on non-naive T cells sorted from PBMCs, taken less than 15 days before vaccination. The CDR3 DNA reads as TGCGCCAGCAGCCAGGGCCTGGGACAGGGGTATTTTGGTACGCAGTATTTT. It codes for CASSQGLGQGYFGTQYF.